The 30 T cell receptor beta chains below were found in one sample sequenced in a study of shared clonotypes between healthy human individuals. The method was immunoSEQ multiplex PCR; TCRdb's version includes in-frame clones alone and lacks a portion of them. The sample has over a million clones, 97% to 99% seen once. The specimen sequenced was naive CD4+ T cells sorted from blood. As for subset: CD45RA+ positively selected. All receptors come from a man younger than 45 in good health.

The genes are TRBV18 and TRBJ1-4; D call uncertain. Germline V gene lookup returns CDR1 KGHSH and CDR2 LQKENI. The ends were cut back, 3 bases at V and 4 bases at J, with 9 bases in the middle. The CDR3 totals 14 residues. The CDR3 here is CASSPLGDNEKLFF. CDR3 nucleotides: TGTGCCAGCTCACCTCTCGGAGATAATGAAAAACTGTTTTTT.

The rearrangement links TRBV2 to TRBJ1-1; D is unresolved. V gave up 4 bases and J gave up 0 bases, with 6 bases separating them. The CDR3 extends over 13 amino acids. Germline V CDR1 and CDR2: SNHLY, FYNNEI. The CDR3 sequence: CASSVKLNTEAFF. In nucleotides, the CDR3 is TGTGCCAGCAGTGTCAAGCTGAACACTGAAGCTTTCTTT.

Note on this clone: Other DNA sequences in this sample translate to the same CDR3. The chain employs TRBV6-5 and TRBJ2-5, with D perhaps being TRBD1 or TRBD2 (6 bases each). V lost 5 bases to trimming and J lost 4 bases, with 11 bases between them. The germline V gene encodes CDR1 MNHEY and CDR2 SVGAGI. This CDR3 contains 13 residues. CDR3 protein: CASSRGVGETQYF. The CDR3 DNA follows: TGTGCCAGCAGTAGGGGGGTGGGAGAGACCCAGTACTTC.

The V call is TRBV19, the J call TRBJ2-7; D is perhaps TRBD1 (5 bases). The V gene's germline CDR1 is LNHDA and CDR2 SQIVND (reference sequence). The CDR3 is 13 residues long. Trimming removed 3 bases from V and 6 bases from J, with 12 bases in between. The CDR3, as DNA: TGTGCCAGTAGTATTCCCCCAAGGGGCGAGCAGTACTTC. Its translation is CASSIPPRGEQYF.

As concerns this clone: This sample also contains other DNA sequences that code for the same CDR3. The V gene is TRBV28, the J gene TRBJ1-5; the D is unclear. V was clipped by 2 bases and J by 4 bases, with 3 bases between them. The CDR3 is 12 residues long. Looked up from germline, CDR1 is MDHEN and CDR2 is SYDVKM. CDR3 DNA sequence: TGTGCCAGCAGTTTAGGTAATCAGCCCCAGCATTTT. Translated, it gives CASSLGNQPQHF.

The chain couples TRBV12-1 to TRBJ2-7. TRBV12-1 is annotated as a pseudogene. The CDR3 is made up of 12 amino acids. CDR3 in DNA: TGTGCCAGCAGCTTTGCGGGCTACGAGCAGTACTTC. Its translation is CASSFAGYEQYF.

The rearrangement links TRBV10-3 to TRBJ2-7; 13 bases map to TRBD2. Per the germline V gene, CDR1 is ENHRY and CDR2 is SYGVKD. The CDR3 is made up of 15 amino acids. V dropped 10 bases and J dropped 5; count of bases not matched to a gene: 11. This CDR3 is CATKGRTSGSDEQYF. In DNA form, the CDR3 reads TGTGCCACCAAGGGAAGGACTAGCGGGAGTGACGAGCAGTACTTC.

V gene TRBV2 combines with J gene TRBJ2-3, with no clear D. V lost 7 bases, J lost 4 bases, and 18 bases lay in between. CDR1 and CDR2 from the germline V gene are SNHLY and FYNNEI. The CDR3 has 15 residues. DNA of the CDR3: TGTGCCAGCAAGCCCGGGTCTCGTCGGGCAGATACGCAGTATTTT. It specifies CASKPGSRRADTQYF.

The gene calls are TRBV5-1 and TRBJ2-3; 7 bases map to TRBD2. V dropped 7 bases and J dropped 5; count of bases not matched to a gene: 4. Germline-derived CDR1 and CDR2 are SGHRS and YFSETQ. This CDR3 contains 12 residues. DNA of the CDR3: TGCGCCAGCCGCTGGGAGGGAGATACGCAGTATTTT. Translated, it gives CASRWEGDTQYF.

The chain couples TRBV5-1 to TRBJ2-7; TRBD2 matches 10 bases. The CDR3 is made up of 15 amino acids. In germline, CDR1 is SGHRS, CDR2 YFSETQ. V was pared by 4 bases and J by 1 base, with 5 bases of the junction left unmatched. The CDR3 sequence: CASSLTSGTSYEQYF. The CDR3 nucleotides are TGCGCCAGCAGCCTCACTAGCGGGACTTCCTACGAGCAGTACTTC. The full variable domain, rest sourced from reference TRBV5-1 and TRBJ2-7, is KAGVTQTPRYLIKTRGQQVTLSCSPISGHRSVSWYQQTPGQGLQFLFEYFSETQRNKGNFPGRFSGRQFSNSRSEMNVSTLELGDSALYLCASSLTSGTSYEQYFGPGTRLTVT.

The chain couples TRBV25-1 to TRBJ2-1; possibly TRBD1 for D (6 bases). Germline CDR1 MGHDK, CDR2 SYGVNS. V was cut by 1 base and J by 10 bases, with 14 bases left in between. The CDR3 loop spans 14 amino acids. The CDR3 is CASSEFGRGFEQFF. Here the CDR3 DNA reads TGTGCCAGCAGTGAATTTGGCAGGGGCTTCGAGCAGTTCTTC.

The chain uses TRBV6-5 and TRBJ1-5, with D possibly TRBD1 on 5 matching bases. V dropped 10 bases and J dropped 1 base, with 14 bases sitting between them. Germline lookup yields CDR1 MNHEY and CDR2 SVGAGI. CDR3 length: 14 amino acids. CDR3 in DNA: TGTGCCACCCAATCGACAGCGAGCAATCAGCCCCAGCATTTT. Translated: CATQSTASNQPQHF.

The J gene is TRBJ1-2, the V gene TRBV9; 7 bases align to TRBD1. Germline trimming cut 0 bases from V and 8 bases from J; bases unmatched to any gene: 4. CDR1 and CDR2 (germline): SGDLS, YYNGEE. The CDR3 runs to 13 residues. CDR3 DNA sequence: TGTGCCAGCAGCGTAGTGACAGGGAAAGGCTACACCTTC. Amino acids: CASSVVTGKGYTF.

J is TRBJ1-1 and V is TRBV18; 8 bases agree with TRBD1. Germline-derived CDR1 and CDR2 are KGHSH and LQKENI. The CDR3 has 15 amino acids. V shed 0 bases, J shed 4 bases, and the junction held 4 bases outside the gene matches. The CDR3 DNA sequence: TGTGCCAGCTCACCACCGACAGGGGTGTTCACTGAAGCTTTCTTT. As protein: CASSPPTGVFTEAFF.

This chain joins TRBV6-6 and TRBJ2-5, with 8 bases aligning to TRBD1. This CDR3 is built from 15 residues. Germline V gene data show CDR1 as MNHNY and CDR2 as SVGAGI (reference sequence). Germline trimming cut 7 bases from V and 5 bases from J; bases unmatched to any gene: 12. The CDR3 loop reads CASNKRQGARETQYF. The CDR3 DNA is TGTGCCAGCAACAAACGGCAGGGGGCTCGGGAGACCCAGTACTTC.

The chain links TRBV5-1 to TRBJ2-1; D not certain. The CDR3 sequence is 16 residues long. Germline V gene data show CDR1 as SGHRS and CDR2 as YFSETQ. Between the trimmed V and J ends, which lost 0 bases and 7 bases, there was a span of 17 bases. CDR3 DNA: TGCGCCAGCAGCTTGGTACCCCCTCCGGAGAGGAATGAGCAGTTCTTC. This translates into CASSLVPPPERNEQFF.

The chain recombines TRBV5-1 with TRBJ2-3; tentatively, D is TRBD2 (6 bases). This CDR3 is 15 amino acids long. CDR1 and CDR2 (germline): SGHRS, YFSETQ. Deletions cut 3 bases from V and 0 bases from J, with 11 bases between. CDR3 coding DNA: TGCGCCAGCAGCTACACCGGGACTAGCACAGATACGCAGTATTTT. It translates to CASSYTGTSTDTQYF. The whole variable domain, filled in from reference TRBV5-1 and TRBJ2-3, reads KAGVTQTPRYLIKTRGQQVTLSCSPISGHRSVSWYQQTPGQGLQFLFEYFSETQRNKGNFPGRFSGRQFSNSRSEMNVSTLELGDSALYLCASSYTGTSTDTQYFGPGTRLTVL.

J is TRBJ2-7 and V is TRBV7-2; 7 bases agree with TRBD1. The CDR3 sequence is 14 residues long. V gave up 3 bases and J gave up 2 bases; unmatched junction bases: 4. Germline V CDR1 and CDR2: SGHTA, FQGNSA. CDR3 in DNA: TGTGCCAGCAGCTTTCGGACAGGCGCCTACGAGCAGTACTTC. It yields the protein CASSFRTGAYEQYF.

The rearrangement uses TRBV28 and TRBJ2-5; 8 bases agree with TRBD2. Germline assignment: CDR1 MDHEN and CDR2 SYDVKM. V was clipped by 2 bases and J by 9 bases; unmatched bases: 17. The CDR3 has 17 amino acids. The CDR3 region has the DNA TGTGCCAGCAGTTTAATCCCCACGGGACTAGAGGCAGGGGCCCAGTACTTC. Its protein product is CASSLIPTGLEAGAQYF.

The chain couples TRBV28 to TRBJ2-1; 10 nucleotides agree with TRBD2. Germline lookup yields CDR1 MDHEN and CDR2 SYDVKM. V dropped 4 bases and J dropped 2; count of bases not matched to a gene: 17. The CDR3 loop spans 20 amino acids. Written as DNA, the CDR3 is TGTGCCAGCAGTTCCTCCGGGGTAGCGGGAGGCCCACTAACCTACAATGAGCAGTTCTTC. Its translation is CASSSSGVAGGPLTYNEQFF.

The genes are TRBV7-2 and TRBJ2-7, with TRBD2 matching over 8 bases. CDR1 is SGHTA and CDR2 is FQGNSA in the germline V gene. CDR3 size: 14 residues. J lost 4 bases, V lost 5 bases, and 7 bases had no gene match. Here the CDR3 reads CASSPQREFYEQYF. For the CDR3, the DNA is TGTGCCAGCAGCCCTCAGCGGGAGTTTTACGAGCAGTACTTC.

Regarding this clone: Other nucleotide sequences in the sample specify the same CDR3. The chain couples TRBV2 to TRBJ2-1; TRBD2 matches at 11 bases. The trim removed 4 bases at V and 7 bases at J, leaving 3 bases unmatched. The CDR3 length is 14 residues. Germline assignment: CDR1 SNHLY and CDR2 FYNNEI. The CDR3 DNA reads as TGTGCCAGCAGTGGACTAGCGGGATTAAATGAGCAGTTCTTC. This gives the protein CASSGLAGLNEQFF.

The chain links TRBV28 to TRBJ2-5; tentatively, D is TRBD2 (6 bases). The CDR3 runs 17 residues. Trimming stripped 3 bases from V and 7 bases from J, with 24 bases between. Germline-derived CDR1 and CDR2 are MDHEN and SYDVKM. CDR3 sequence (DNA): TGTGCCAGCAGTTTCCCTTTCGGTGATGCCGGGAGTGGGACCCAGTACTTC. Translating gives CASSFPFGDAGSGTQYF. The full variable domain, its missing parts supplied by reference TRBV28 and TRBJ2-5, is DVKVTQSSRYLVKRTGEKVFLECVQDMDHENMFWYRQDPGLGLRLIYFSYDVKMKEKGDIPEGYSVSREKKERFSLILESASTNQTSMYLCASSFPFGDAGSGTQYFGPGTRLLVL.

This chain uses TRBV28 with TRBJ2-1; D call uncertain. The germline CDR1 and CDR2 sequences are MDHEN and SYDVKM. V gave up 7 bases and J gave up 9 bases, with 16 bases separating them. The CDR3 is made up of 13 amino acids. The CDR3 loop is CASIGSRLLEQFF. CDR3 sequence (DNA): TGTGCCAGCATTGGGTCGCGGCTACTTGAGCAGTTCTTC.

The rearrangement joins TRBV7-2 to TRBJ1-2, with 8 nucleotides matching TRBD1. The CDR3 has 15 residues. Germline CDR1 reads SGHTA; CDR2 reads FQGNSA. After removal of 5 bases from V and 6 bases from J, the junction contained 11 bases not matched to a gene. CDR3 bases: TGTGCCAGCAGCCCACCGGACAGGGCGAGCCATGGCTACACCTTC. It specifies CASSPPDRASHGYTF.

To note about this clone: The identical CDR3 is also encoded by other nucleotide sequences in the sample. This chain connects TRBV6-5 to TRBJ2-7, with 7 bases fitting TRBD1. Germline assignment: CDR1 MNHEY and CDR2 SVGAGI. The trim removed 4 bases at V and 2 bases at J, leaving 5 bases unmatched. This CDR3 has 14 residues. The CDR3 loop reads CASSSYRGPYEQYF. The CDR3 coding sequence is TGTGCCAGCAGTTCTTACAGGGGACCCTACGAGCAGTACTTC.

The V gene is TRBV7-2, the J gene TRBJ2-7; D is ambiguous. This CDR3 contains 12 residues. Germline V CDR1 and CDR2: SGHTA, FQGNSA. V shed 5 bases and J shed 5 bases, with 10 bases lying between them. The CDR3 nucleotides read TGTGCCAGCAGCCTCGGGTGGAACGAGCAGTACTTC. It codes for CASSLGWNEQYF.

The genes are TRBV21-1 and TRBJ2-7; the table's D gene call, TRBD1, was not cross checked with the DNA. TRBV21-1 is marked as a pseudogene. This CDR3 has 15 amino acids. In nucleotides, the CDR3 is TGTGCCAGCAGCAAAGTCGCGACAGGGCTCGGGGAGCAGTACTTC. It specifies CASSKVATGLGEQYF.

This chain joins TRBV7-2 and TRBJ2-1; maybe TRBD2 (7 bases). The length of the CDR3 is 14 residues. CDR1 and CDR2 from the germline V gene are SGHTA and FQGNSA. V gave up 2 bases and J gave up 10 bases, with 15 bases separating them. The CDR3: CASSLRGRVFEQFF. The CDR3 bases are TGTGCCAGCAGCTTAAGGGGGAGGGTCTTCGAGCAGTTCTTC. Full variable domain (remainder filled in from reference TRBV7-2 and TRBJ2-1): GAGVSQSPSNKVTEKGKDVELRCDPISGHTALYWYRQSLGQGLEFLIYFQGNSAPDKSGLPSDRFSAERTGGSVSTLTIQRTQQEDSAVYLCASSLRGRVFEQFFGPGTRLTVL.

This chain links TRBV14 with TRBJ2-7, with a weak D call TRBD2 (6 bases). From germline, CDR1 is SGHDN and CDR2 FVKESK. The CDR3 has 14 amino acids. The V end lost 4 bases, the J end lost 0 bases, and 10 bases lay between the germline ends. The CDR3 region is CASSRDLSSYEQYF. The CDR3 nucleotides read TGTGCCAGCAGCCGGGACTTGAGCTCCTACGAGCAGTACTTC.